The 15 T cell receptor beta chains in this list originate from one sample, sequenced in a study of technical replicates of blood from a handful of donors. The assay was immunoSEQ multiplex PCR, and TCRdb's table has in-frame clones only and misses some. The table shows about 12,000 clones, with roughly 92% occurring only once. Material for sequencing was PBMCs. These receptors were taken from a human donor in good health.

CDR3 coding DNA: TGTGCCAGCAGGACTAGCGGGAGGATTGCAGATACGCAGTATTTT. Amino acids: CASRTSGRIADTQYF. V gene TRBV6-6 combines with J gene TRBJ2-3, with 13 positions matching TRBD2. Germline CDR1 MNHNY, CDR2 SVGAGI (reference sequence). J was trimmed by 4 bases and V by 6 bases; bases with no gene match: 4. The CDR3 runs to 15 residues.

The chain joins TRBV10-1 to TRBJ2-1; D ambiguous. The germline CDR1 and CDR2 sequences are WNHNN and SYGVQD (reference sequence). Trimming removed 3 bases from V and 3 bases from J, with 15 bases in between. This CDR3 contains 16 residues. The CDR3 DNA reads TGCGCCAGCAGTGATTCTGGGTTGTCAGGCTACAATGAGCAGTTCTTC. Protein sequence: CASSDSGLSGYNEQFF.

This chain joins TRBV4-2 and TRBJ2-7; D is unresolved. The CDR3 has 17 amino acids. The germline V and J ends were trimmed by 1 base and 2 bases, with 18 bases remaining between them. Germline CDR1 reads LGHNA; CDR2 reads YNFKEQ. CDR3 DNA sequence: TGTGCCAGCAGCCAAGTCCTGACACCAAATCAGGCCTACGAGCAGTACTTC. It translates to CASSQVLTPNQAYEQYF.

The chain carries TRBV30 and TRBJ2-7; 16 nucleotides match TRBD2. Trimming at V came to 3 bases and at J to 4 bases, leaving 3 bases not matched to a gene. The CDR3 covers 15 residues. CDR1 and CDR2 (germline): GTSNPN, SVGIG (reference sequence). As DNA, the CDR3 is TGTGCCTGGAGGGGACTAGCGGGAGGGCCGTACGAGCAGTACTTC. Protein: CAWRGLAGGPYEQYF.

Here the CDR3 DNA reads TGTGCCAGCACGACCGGGACAGGGACAGATGGCTACACCTTC. This gives the protein CASTTGTGTDGYTF. The rearrangement joins TRBV6-1 to TRBJ1-2; 9 nucleotides match TRBD1. The CDR3 has 14 residues. Germline V gene sequence: CDR1 MNHNS, CDR2 SASEGT. After removal of 7 bases from V and 6 bases from J, the junction contained 9 bases not matched to a gene.

This chain links TRBV9 with TRBJ1-4, with 7 nucleotides matching TRBD1. The CDR3 totals 18 residues. Looked up from germline, CDR1 is SGDLS and CDR2 is YYNGEE. The V and J ends lost 3 bases and 3 bases, in that order; junction bases with no gene match: 14. Written as DNA, the CDR3 is TGTGCCAGCAGCGCACCGTACCCTCACACAGGGGCTAATGAAAAACTGTTTTTT. This sequence encodes CASSAPYPHTGANEKLFF. Together with reference TRBV9 and TRBJ1-4, the CDR3 gives the full variable domain: DSGVTQTPKHLITATGQRVTLRCSPRSGDLSVYWYQQSLDQGLQFLIQYYNGEERAKGNILERFSAQQFPDLHSELNLSSLELGDSALYFCASSAPYPHTGANEKLFFGSGTQLSVL.

This sequence joins TRBV5-1 and TRBJ1-1, with D unclear. V gave up 4 bases and J gave up 7 bases, with 17 bases separating them. The CDR3 has 14 residues. CDR1 and CDR2 (germline): SGHRS, YFSETQ. CDR3 in amino acids: CASSLRTDGLEAFF. The CDR3 DNA is TGCGCCAGCAGCCTTCGGACTGATGGGCTTGAAGCTTTCTTT.

The rearrangement joins TRBV7-3 to TRBJ2-5; possibly TRBD1 for D (6 bases). V gave up 5 bases and J gave up 5 bases, with 15 bases separating them. This CDR3 has 14 amino acids. CDR1 and CDR2 from the germline V gene are SGHTA and FQGTGA. Written as DNA, the CDR3 is TGTGCCAGCAGCCCCCATCAGGGGCGGGAGACCCAGTACTTC. As protein: CASSPHQGRETQYF.

The chain links TRBV7-6 to TRBJ1-1; perhaps TRBD1 as D (5 bases). Germline lookup yields CDR1 SGHVS and CDR2 FNYEAQ. There are 15 residues in the CDR3. V was shortened by 1 base and J by 3 bases, with 12 bases between the two germline ends. CDR3: CASSLGPGYDTEAFF. CDR3 coding DNA: TGTGCCAGCAGCTTAGGTCCAGGGTACGACACTGAAGCTTTCTTT.

V and J are TRBV6-8 and TRBJ1-1; tentatively, D is TRBD1 (5 bases). V dropped 8 bases and J dropped 5 bases, with 18 bases sitting between them. The CDR3 is made up of 14 amino acids. Germline CDR1 MNHGY, CDR2 SAAAGT. CDR3 sequence: CASPTGRERTEAFF. CDR3 bases: TGTGCCAGCCCCACAGGCCGGGAGAGGACTGAAGCTTTCTTT.

The chain employs TRBV6-1 and TRBJ2-7; D unresolved. Germline V lookup: CDR1 MNHNS, CDR2 SASEGT. The CDR3 contains 13 residues. The V end lost 1 base, the J end lost 3 bases, and 7 bases lay between the germline ends. The CDR3 spells CASSEGPSYEQYF. CDR3 DNA: TGTGCCAGCAGTGAAGGGCCTAGCTACGAGCAGTACTTC.

CDR3 in amino acids: CASSLDPAGLADYGEQYF. In nucleotides, the CDR3 is TGTGCCAGCAGCTTAGACCCAGCGGGGCTAGCCGATTACGGGGAGCAGTACTTC. The V gene is TRBV11-2, the J gene TRBJ2-7, with TRBD2 matching over 7 bases. Germline CDR1 is SGHAT and CDR2 is FQNNGV. The CDR3 totals 18 residues. The ends lost 0 bases at V and 7 bases at J; junction bases unmatched: 18.

This sequence joins TRBV5-4 and TRBJ1-3; 7 bases are shared with TRBD1. This CDR3 is built from 17 residues. The V gene end was trimmed by 4 bases and the J gene end by 0 bases; junction bases not matched to a gene: 10. The germline V gene encodes CDR1 SGHNT and CDR2 YYREEE (reference sequence). DNA of the CDR3: TGTGCCAGCAGCAGGGACAGAACGGGGACCTCTGGAAACACCATATATTTT. Amino acid sequence: CASSRDRTGTSGNTIYF.

This chain connects TRBV11-2 to TRBJ2-5; 7 bases are a match to TRBD2. This CDR3 region has 16 residues. Germline lookup yields CDR1 SGHAT and CDR2 FQNNGV. After removal of 0 bases from V and 5 bases from J, the junction contained 9 bases not matched to a gene. As DNA, the CDR3 is TGTGCCAGCAGCTTAGAACCTAGCGGATTCCGGGAGACCCAGTACTTC. Amino acid sequence: CASSLEPSGFRETQYF.

CDR3 sequence: CAWSVFRRDRSAKGGTGELFF. CDR3 DNA sequence: TGTGCCTGGAGTGTATTCCGACGGGACAGGAGTGCGAAAGGGGGCACCGGGGAGCTGTTTTTT. This chain uses TRBV30 with TRBJ2-2; 8 bases map to TRBD1. The V and J ends lost 0 bases and 4 bases, in that order; junction bases with no gene match: 22. CDR3 length: 21 amino acids. Per the germline V gene, CDR1 is GTSNPN and CDR2 is SVGIG (reference sequence).